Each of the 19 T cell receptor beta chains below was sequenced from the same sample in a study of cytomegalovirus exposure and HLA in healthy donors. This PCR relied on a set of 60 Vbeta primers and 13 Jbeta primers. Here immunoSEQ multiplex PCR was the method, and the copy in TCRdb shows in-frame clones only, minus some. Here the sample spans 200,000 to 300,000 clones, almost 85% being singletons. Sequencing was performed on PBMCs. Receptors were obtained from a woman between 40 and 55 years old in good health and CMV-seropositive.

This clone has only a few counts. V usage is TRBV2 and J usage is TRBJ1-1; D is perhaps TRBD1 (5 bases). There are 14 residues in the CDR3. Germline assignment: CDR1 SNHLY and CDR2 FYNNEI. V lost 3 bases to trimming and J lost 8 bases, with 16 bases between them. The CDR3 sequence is CASSEGQQVREAFF. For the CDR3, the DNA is TGTGCCAGCAGTGAGGGGCAGCAAGTCAGAGAAGCTTTCTTT.

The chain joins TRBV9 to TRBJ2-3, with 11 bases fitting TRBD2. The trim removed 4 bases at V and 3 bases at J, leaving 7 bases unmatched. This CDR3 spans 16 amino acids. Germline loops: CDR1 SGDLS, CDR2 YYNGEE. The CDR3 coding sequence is TGTGCCAGCAGCCCGGGACTAGCGGAATTAACAGATACGCAGTATTTT. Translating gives CASSPGLAELTDTQYF.

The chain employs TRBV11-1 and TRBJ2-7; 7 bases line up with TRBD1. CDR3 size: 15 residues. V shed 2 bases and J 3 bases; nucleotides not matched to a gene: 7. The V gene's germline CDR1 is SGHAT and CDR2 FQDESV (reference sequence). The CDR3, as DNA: TGTGCCAGCAGCTTAACAGGGACAGCCTTCTACGAGCAGTACTTC. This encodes CASSLTGTAFYEQYF.

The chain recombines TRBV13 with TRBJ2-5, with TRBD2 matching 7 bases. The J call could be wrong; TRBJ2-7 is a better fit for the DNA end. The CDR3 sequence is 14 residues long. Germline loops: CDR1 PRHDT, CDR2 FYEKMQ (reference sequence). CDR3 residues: CASSPSGEAYEQYF. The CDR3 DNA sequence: TGTGCCAGCAGCCCAAGCGGGGAAGCCTACGAGCAGTACTTC.

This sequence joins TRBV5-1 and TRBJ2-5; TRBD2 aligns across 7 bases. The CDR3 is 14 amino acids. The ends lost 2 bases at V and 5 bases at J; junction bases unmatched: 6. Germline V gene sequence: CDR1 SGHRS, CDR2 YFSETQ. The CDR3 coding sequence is TGCGCCAGCAGCTTTTATGGGCGGGAGGAGACCCAGTACTTC. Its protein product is CASSFYGREETQYF.

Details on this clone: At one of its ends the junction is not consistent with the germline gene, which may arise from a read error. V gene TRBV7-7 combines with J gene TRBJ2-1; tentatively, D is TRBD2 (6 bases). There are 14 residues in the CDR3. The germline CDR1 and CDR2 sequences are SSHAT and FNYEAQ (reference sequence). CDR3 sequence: CASSLPGAYNEQFF. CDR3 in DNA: TGTGCTAGCAGCTTACCGGGGGCCTACAATGAGCAGTTCTTC.

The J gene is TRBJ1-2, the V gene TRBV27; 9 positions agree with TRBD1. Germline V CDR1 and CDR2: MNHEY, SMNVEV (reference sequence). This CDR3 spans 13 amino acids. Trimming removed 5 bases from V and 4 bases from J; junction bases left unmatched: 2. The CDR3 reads CASSLGQGYGYTF. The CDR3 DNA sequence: TGTGCCAGCAGTCTGGGACAGGGCTATGGCTACACCTTC.

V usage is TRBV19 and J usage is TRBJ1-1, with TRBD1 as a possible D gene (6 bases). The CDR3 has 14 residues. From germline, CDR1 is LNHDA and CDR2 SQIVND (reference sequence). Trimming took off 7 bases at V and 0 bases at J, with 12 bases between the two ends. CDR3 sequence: CASTFDRLNTEAFF. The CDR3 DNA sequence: TGTGCCAGTACCTTTGACAGGCTGAACACTGAAGCTTTCTTT.

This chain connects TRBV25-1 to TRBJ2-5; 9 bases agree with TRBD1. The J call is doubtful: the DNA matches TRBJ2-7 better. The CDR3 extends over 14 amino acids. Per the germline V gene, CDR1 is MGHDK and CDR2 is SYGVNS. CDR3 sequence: CASSDSGQGYEQYF. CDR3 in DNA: TGTGCCAGCAGTGACTCGGGACAGGGCTACGAGCAGTACTTC.

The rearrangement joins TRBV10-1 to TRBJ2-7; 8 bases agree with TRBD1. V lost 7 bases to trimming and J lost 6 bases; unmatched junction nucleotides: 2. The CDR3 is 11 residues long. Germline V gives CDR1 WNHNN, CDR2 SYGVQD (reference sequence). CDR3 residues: CASKDRVEQYF. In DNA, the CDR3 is TGCGCCAGCAAGGACAGGGTCGAGCAGTACTTC.

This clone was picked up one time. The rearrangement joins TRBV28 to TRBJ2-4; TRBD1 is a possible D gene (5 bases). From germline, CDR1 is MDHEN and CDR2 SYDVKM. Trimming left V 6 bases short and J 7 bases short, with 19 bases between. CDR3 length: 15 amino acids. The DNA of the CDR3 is TGTGCCAGCAGGATTCAGCAGGGATACAGCAACATTCAGTACTTC. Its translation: CASRIQQGYSNIQYF.

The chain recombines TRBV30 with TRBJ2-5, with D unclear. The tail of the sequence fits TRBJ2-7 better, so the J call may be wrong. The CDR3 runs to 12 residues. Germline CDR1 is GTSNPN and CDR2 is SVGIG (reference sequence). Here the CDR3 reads CAWSQDSYEQYF. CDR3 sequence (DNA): TGTGCCTGGAGCCAGGACTCCTACGAGCAGTACTTC.

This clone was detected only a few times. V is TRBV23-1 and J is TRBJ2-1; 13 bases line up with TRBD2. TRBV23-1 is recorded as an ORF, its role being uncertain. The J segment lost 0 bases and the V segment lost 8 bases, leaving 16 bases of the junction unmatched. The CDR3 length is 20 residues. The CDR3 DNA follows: TGCGCCAGCGCTTCCCCCAGACTAGCGGGAGGACCGAGCTCCTACAATGAGCAGTTCTTC. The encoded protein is CASASPRLAGGPSSYNEQFF.

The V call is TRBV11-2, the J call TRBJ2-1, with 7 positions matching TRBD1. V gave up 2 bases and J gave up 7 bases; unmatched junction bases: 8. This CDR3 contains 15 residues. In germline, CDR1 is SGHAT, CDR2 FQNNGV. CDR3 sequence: CASSLPYRGRNEQFF. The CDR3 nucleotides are TGTGCCAGCAGCTTACCATACAGGGGCCGAAATGAGCAGTTCTTC.

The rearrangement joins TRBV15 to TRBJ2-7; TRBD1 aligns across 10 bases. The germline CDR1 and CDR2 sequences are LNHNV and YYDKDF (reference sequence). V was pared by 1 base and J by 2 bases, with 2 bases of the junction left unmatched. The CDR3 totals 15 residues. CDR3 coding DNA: TGTGCCACCAGCAGAGGACAGGGGGCCGCCTACGAGCAGTACTTC. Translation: CATSRGQGAAYEQYF.

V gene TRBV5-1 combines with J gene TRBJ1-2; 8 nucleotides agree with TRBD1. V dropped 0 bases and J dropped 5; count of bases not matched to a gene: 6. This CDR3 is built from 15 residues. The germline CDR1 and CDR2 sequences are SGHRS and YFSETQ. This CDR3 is CASSLAGTGGYGYTF. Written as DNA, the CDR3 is TGCGCCAGCAGCTTGGCCGGAACAGGGGGGTATGGCTACACCTTC.

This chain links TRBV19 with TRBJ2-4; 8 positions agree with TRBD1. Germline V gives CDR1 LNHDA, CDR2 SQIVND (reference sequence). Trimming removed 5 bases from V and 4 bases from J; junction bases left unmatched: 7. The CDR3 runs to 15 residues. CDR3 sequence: CASSPGQAVKNIQYF. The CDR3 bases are TGTGCCAGTAGTCCGGGACAGGCGGTAAAAAACATTCAGTACTTC.

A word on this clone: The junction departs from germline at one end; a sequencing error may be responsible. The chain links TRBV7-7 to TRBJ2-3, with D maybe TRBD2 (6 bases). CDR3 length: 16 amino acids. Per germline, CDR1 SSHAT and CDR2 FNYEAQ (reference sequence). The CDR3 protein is CASSLLVGSSTDTQYF. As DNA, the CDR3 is TGTGCTAGCAGCTTACTGGTCGGGAGCAGCACAGATACGCAGTATTTT. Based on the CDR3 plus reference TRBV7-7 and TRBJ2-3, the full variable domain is GAGVSQSPRYKVTKRGQDVTLRCDPISSHATLYWYQQALGQGPEFLTYFNYEAQPDKSGLPSDRFSAERPEGSISTLTIQRTEQRDSAMYRCASSLLVGSSTDTQYFGPGTRLTVL.

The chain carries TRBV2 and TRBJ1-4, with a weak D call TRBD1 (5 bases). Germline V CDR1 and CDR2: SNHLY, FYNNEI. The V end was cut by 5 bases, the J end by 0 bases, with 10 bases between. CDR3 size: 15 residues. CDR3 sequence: CASSTRQTTNEKLFF. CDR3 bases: TGTGCCAGCAGTACCAGACAGACAACTAATGAAAAACTGTTTTTT.